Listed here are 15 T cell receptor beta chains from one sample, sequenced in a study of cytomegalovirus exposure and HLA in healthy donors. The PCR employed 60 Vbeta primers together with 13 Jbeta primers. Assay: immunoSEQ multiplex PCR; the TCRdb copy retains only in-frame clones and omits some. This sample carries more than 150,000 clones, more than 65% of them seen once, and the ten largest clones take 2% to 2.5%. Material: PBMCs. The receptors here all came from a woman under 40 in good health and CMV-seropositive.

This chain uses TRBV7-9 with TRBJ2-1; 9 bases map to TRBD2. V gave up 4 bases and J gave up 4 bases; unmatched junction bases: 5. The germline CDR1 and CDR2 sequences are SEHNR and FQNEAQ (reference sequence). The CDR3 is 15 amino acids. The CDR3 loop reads CASSSSGGPYNEQFF. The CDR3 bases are TGTGCCAGCAGCTCCAGCGGGGGGCCTTACAATGAGCAGTTCTTC.

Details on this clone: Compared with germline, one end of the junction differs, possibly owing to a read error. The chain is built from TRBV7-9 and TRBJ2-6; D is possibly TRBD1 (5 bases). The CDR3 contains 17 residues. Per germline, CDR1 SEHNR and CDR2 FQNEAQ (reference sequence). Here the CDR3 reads CSSSPQDFISGANVLTF. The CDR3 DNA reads TGTTCCAGCAGCCCACAGGATTTCATCTCTGGGGCCAACGTCCTGACTTTC.

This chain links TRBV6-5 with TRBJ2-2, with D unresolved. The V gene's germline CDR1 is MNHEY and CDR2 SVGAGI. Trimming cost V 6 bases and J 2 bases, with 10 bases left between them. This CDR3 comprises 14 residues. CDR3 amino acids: CASSFRLNTGELFF. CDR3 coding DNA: TGTGCCAGCAGCTTCAGGCTCAACACCGGGGAGCTGTTTTTT.

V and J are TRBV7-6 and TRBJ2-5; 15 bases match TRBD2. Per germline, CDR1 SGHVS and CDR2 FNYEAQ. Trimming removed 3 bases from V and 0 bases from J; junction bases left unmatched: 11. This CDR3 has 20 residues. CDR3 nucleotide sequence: TGTGCCAGCAGCTTTGGTCCCGGGACTAGCGGGGGGACGTACCAAGAGACCCAGTACTTC. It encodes CASSFGPGTSGGTYQETQYF.

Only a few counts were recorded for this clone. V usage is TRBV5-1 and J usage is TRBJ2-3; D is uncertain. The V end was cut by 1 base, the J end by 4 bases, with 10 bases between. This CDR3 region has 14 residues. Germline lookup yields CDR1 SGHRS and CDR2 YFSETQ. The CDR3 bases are TGCGCCAGCAGCTTGAAATACGCAGCAGATACGCAGTATTTT. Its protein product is CASSLKYAADTQYF.

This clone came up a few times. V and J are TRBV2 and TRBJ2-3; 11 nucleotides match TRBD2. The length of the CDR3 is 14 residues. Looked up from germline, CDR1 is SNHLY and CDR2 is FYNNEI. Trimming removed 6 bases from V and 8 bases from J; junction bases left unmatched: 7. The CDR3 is CASSVAGGIGTQYF. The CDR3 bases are TGTGCCAGCAGCGTAGCGGGGGGGATAGGTACGCAGTATTTT. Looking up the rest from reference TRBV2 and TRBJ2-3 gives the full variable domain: EPEVTQTPSHQVTQMGQEVILRCVPISNHLYFYWYRQILGQKVEFLVSFYNNEISEKSEIFDDQFSVERPDGSNFTLKIRSTKLEDSAMYFCASSVAGGIGTQYFGPGTRLTVL.

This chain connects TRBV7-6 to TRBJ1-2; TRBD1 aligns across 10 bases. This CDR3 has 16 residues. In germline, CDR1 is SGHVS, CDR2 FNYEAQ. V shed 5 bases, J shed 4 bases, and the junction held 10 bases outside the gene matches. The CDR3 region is CASSADRDRGVYGYTF. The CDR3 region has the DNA TGTGCCAGCAGCGCGGACCGGGACAGGGGTGTCTATGGCTACACCTTC.

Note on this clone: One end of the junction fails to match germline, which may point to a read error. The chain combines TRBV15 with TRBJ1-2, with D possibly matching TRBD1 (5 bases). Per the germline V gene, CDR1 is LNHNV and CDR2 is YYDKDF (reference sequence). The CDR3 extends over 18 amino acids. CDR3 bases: TGTGCCACCAGCAGAGATCGAGAGGACACCTTAGGCGGCTATGTCTACACCTTC. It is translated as CATSRDREDTLGGYVYTF.

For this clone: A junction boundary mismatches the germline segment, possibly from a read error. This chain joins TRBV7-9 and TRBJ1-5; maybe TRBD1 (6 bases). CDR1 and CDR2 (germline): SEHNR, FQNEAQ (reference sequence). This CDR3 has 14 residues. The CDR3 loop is CSSSRTETNQPQHF. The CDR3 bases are TGTTCCAGCAGCCGGACAGAAACGAATCAGCCCCAGCATTTT.

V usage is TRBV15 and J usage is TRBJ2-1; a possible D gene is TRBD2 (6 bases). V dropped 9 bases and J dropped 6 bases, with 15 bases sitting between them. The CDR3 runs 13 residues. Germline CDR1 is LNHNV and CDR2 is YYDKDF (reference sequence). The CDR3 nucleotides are TGTGCCACGTCTTGGGGCGGGATCAATGAGCAGTTCTTC. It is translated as CATSWGGINEQFF. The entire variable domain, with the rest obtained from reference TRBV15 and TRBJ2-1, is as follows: DAMVIQNPRYQVTQFGKPVTLSCSQTLNHNVMYWYQQKSSQAPKLLFHYYDKDFNNEADTPDNFQSRRPNTSFCFLDIRSPGLGDTAMYLCATSWGGINEQFFGPGTRLTVL.

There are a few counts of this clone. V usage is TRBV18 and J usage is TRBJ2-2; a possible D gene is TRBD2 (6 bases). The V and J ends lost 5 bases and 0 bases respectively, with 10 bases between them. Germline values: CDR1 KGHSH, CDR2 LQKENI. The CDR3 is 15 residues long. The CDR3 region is CASSFRGANTGELFF. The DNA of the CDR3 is TGTGCCAGCTCATTCCGCGGGGCGAACACCGGGGAGCTGTTTTTT.

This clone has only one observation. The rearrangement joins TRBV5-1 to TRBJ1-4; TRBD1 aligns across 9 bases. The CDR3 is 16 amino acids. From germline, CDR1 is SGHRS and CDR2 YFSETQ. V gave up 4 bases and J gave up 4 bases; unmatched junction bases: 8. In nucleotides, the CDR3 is TGCGCCAGCAGCGGGACAGGGTCCGGCCTTAATGAAAAACTGTTTTTT. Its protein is CASSGTGSGLNEKLFF.

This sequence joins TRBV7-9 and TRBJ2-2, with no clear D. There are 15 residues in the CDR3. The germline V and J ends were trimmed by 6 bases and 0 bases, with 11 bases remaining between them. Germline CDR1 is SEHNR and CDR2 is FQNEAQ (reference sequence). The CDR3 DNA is TGTGCCAGCAGTCAAAGACGGGCGAACACCGGGGAGCTGTTTTTT. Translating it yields CASSQRRANTGELFF.

The CDR3 reads CASSFTGGGYTF. CDR3 nucleotide sequence: TGCGCCAGCAGCTTTACAGGGGGTGGCTACACCTTC. The V and J genes are TRBV5-1 and TRBJ1-2, with 8 bases identical to TRBD1. Germline CDR1 is SGHRS and CDR2 is YFSETQ. This CDR3 is built from 12 residues. Losses at the gene ends were 2 bases for V and 7 bases for J; bases not matched to a gene: 1.

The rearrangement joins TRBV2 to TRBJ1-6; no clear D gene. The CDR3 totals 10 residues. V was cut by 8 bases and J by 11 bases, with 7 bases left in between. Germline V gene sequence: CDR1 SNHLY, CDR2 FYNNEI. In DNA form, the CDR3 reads TGTGCCAGCTCAGGCCCACCCCTCCACTTT. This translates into CASSGPPLHF.